This entry is about one T cell receptor (beta chain). Treatment specified: some 20 received Ad26.COV2.S at low or high dose, single or two shots; 5 received placebo; per-sample allocation not given. Samples came from day 63 after the first vaccine or placebo injection. This specimen belongs to a study of Ad26.COV2.S vaccination and SARS-CoV-2 variants. Repertoires were generated with immunoSEQ multiplex PCR, while TCRdb's copy carries only in-frame clones and drops some. The data contain about 350,000 clones, approximately 90% of them seen just once; the ten biggest clones take up approximately 5.9%. The sample here was peripheral blood, taken in a trial of Ad26.COV2.S vaccine versus placebo. The sequence derives from a person aged 18 to 65 who received the Ad26.COV2.S COVID-19 vaccine or a placebo.

CDR3 sequence reads: CASSQDYVSTGELFF. In DNA, the CDR3 is TGTGCCAGCAGCCAGGACTATGTCTCCACCGGGGAGCTGTTTTTT. The J gene is TRBJ2-2, the V gene TRBV7-2; D is possibly TRBD2 (6 bases). V lost 5 bases, J lost 4 bases, and 14 bases lay in between. The CDR3 contains 15 residues. Per germline, CDR1 SGHTA and CDR2 FQGNSA.